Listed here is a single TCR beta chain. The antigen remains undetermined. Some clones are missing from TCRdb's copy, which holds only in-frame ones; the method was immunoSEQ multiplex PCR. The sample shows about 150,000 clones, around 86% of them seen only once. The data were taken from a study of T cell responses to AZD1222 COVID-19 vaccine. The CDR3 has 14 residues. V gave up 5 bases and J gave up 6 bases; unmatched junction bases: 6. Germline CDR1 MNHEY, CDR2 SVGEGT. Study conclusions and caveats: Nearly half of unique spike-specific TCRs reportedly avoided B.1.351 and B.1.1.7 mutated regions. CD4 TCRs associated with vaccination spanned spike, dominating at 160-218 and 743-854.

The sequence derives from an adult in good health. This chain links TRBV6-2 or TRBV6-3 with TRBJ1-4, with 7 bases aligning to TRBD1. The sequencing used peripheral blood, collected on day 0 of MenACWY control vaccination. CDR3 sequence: CASSRGGGDEKLFF. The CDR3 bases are TGTGCCAGCAGTCGTGGAGGGGGCGATGAAAAACTGTTTTTT.